This T cell receptor (beta chain) was obtained from a study of T-cell reconstitution after alpha-beta-depleted transplantation in children. Study-level points and caveats: TCRbeta diversity was high at day 60 in some patients (a result of surviving recipient T cells and thymic progenitors). Hyperexpanded clones declined; after one year, newly produced T cells mostly supplied diversity.

This clonotype was seen only a few times. Its antigen is still unknown. TCRbeta library preparation incorporated unique molecular identifiers. Via MiXCR, TCRdb re-called the PCR reads, giving one row per CDR3 protein. The repertoire has more than 200,000 distinct CDR3 sequences, more than 20% of them found once; the top ten carry about 5%. This CDR3 has 12 amino acids. The V gene lost 5 bases and the J gene lost 1 base, with 5 bases spanning the gap. CDR1 is DFQATT, CDR2 SNEGSKA, per germline (reference sequence). The clonotype comes from a female patient aged 2 to 10 who had a stem cell transplant for congenital amegakaryocytic thrombocytopenia, so the T cells may come from the graft donor. This specimen consisted of PBMCs, mostly from graft donor cells, obtained 360 days after TCRalphabeta/CD19-depleted stem cell transplant. The chain uses TRBV20-1 and TRBJ2-2; no definite D call. CDR3 amino acids: CSAAQNTGELFF. The CDR3 DNA follows: TGCAGTGCTGCCCAGAACACCGGGGAGCTGTTTTTT.